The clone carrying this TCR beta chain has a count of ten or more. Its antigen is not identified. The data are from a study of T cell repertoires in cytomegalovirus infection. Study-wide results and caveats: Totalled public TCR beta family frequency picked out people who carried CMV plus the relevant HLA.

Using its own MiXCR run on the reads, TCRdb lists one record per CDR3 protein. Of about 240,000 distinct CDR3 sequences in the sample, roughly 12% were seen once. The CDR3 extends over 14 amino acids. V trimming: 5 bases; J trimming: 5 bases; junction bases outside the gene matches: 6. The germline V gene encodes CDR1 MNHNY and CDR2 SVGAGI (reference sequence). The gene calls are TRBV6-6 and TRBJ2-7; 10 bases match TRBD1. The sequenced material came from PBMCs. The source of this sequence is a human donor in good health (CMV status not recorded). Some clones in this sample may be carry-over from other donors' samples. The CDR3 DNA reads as TGTGCCAGCAGTCCGGGACAGGGGATCAACGAGCAGTACTTC. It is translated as CASSPGQGINEQYF.